This T cell receptor beta chain was recovered during a study of cytomegalovirus exposure and HLA in healthy donors (dated by TCRdb to about 2017). Concerning the study at large: An earlier analysis of roughly 630 of the donors reported roughly 300 Gb of sequence data and some 120 million unique TCR beta sequences from approximately 180 million T cells. A later analysis re-examined previously published TCR beta repertoires from 600 to 700 donors and added high-resolution HLA genotyping to investigate patterns of TCR occurrence. Besides the first cohort of roughly 640 subjects, a separate validation cohort made up of over a hundred different subjects was used. Four or five DR-DQ haplotypes were handled as single units for association and clustering, since linkage in the cohort was strong. An earlier analysis of fewer than 750 of the donors used high-throughput TCR beta sequencing to judge whether each TCR beta V gene segment behaved as functional or pseudogenic. In the later analysis, no new phenotypic data were used to find candidate immune exposures; instead, reliance was placed on TCR beta sequences and their occurrence across donors. HLA typing included class I and class II loci at four-digit resolution. Roughly 300 gigabases of sequencing data and roughly 80 million unique TCR sequences made up an early release that covered approximately 650 HLA-typed donors. On average, roughly 240,000 unique TCR beta nucleotide sequences were sequenced per donor among 350 to 400 genotyped donors of the cohort, with roughly 19% of those sequences being non-productive. Every discovery cohort repertoire had been produced on one sequencing platform. The study used immunosequencing to profile the T cell repertoires of more than 650 subjects and linked those repertoires to cytomegalovirus serostatus. High-throughput TCR immunosequencing, statistical association of individual TCRs with disease status, and machine learning were combined to predict cytomegalovirus infection status. The study was designed to test whether signatures of past pathogen exposure could be identified by cataloging public T cell receptors. Typing coverage differed by locus: A, B, C, DRB1 and DQB1 were typed in roughly 620-630 donors, DQA1 in 522, DPA1 in 600 to 610, and DPB1 in 450 to 490. In a later genetic analysis, genome-wide SNP genotypes for 398 of the 666 donors were used, and that subset was treated as a discovery cohort. The genetic ancestry cluster associated with self-reported Caucasian donors included 65% to 90% of the roughly 400 genotyped donors. Donor age, sex, ethnicity and CMV serostatus were collected together with the repertoire data. The study at large found these results: At a false discovery rate of 0.05, a later analysis linked approximately 18,000 TCR beta sequences to specific HLA alleles. According to a later analysis, most CMV-associated TCR beta chains appeared to be HLA-restricted, and the HLA associations seemed to be driven largely by CMV exposure. A further reported finding was that TCR beta sequences accurately predicted the HLA-A and HLA-B alleles for most subjects in the first cohort. The study listed 150 to 200 TCR beta chains as associated with cytomegalovirus. According to a later analysis, parvovirus B19, influenza, CMV and Epstein-Barr virus appeared linked to several top co-occurrence clusters. The 87-base-pair reads could not distinguish some IMGT-functional V segments, including TRBV6-2 and TRBV6-3, so those segments were excluded. When HLA alleles, especially DR and DQ, strongly co-occurred, attributing TCR associations to individual alleles was difficult. Cytomegalovirus status was reported to be diagnosed by the classifier with high specificity and sensitivity in both the original and validation cohorts. While some public TCRs were present in many individuals, most TCR sequences turned up only very rarely across donors. A later genetic analysis associated a missense DCLRE1C variant with V-gene and J-gene trimming of TCR beta chains, and an independent cohort replicated the association. The cohort was sequenced for TCR beta chains only, and without alpha or paired-chain data the features that could be detected were limited. According to a later genetic analysis, donors in an Asian-associated ancestry cluster had fewer N-insertions in productive TCRs than the roughly 660-donor mean. About 15 rarely observed V segments, including chromosome 9 orphons, were excluded from the earlier analysis of approximately 500 of the donors because counts were too low. Linkage disequilibrium might explain the correlated functional status among segregating V segments, but an unknown experimental factor could not be excluded. Sequencing depth was assumed to be roughly uniform across donors in the presence/absence analyses, though that assumption may not hold. Immune exposure information for the cohort was limited to CMV serostatus. In an earlier analysis of about 540 of the donors, most TCR beta V segments were observed in productive rearrangements about 87% or about 30% of the time, broadly matching IMGT annotations. In vitro tests confirmed that three of the cytomegalovirus-associated TCR beta chains recognize cytomegalovirus antigens. A later analysis found that HLA-associated TCR beta chains were more clonally expanded and had lower generation probabilities than equally common non-associated chains. A cluster of highly shared sequence variants was judged likely to represent a technical artifact of the sequencing pipeline. According to a later analysis, TCR association rates differed among HLA loci, with DRB1 alleles showing the most associated TCRs and HLA-C alleles showing the fewest. The authors suggested that the approach could potentially be extended to other disease states and immunological phenotypes. Because HLA typing was missing for some donors at each locus, association tests included only the typed subset.

Concerning this clone itself: The antigen this receptor binds is unknown. Base qualities were left out, and no much larger clone turns up one base away. Other DNA sequences in this sample translate to the same CDR3.

The cohort consisted of some 670 healthy bone marrow donors. At the time of sampling, every cohort member was nominally healthy, though immune exposures that went unrecorded were likely present. The donor was CMV seronegative and belonged to the group of 350 to 400 seronegative cohort members. Every donor gave a peripheral blood sample, and the peripheral blood mononuclear cells from that sample were used for TCR beta sequencing. The Qiagen DNeasy Blood Extraction Kit was used to extract genomic DNA from the blood cell samples. The CDR3, cysteine through phenylalanine, is 16 amino acids long. This entry keeps only the CDR3 DNA: 48 bases, framed from base 1. The germline V gene (reference sequence) specifies SGHNT as CDR1 and YYREEE as CDR2. After removal of 4 bases from V and 1 base from J, the junction retains 4 bases not matched to a gene. Libraries were prepared through the immunoSEQ multiplex PCR assay. The multiplex PCR relied on a mix of 60 forward primers for TCR Vbeta segments and 13 reverse primers for TCR Jbeta segments. A multiplex PCR assay on genomic DNA amplified the CDR3 region of rearranged TCR beta genes. The amplified TCR beta libraries were sequenced on the Illumina HiSeq System as 87-base-pair reads. Turning to the authors' computational methods: In a later analysis, tens of millions of unique TCR beta chains were counted across the 500 to 850 repertoires, and about 10 million of these chains were shared by at least two donors. Raw reads were error-corrected and collapsed into unique sequences by a nearest-neighbor algorithm in which closely related sequences were merged to remove PCR and sequencing errors. To assign V, D and J gene segments, CDR3 sequences were aligned to IMGT reference sequences. For a sequence to be retained, a match of at least six nucleotides was required to both a V gene segment and a J gene segment. Rearrangements were classified as productive when the CDR3 lacked stop codons and remained in frame with V and J, and all other rearrangements were classified as non-productive. Following IMGT convention, CDR3 was defined as the stretch from the second conserved V-encoded cysteine up to the conserved J-encoded phenylalanine. The earlier analysis of fewer than 700 of the donors excluded sequences that lacked an unambiguous match to a single V gene segment. In an earlier analysis of around 600 of the donors, V segments were called functional above 56.7% productive rearrangements and were called segregating when the between-donor standard deviation exceeded 5%. A statistical classification framework was built to diagnose cytomegalovirus status from the catalog of TCR beta chain sequences. A later analysis assigned V and J genes by comparing TCR nucleotide sequences with IMGT/GENE-DB human TR gene sequences. Using the TCRdist pipeline, a later analysis assigned CDR3 sequences along with most-parsimonious VDJ recombination scenarios. A later analysis defined each TCR beta chain by its CDR3 amino acid sequence plus V-gene family, and excluded reads lacking a unique V-gene family. A later analysis removed nearly 600 highly shared, low-generation-probability nucleotide sequences to deal with suspected cross-contamination and a sequencing artifact. In a later analysis, a clonal expansion index for each public chain was calculated from normalized within-repertoire ranks of inferred template counts. Generation probabilities in a later analysis came from a VDJ recombination model fitted to out-of-frame rearrangements, and those results were checked against IGoR. Hypergeometric tests were used in a later analysis to score TCR-TCR, TCR-HLA and TCR-CMV co-occurrence, with a repertoire-size bias correction applied to the TCR pairs. False discovery rates were estimated in a later analysis by permuting HLA or CMV assignments 20 times. A later analysis grouped co-occurring TCRs with DBSCAN, adding TCRdist sequence similarity when clustering within HLA-allele-positive subsets. Repertoires with fewer than 30,000 or more than 120,000 public chains were left out of co-occurrence clustering, as were a handful of repertoires with anomalous nucleotide sharing. The source is immuneACCESS, and TCRdb retained only in-frame sequences with V and J called. Part of the clones is not carried over; for the studies checked, unresolved V genes explain less than half of this, and the remainder is unexplained. V, J and clone size derive from that table, while D and trimming were established from the DNA sequence. Within this sample are over 150,000 clones, with roughly 80% of them counted one time only. The top ten constitute approximately 4.5% of the sample.

The TCR was taken from a man between 25 and 39 years old in good health and CMV-seronegative. The sample consisted of PBMCs. Recombination connected TRBV5-4 to TRBJ2-2, and TRBD2 matches 10 of the central bases. The nucleotides read TGTGCCAGCAGCCTCCCTAGCGGGAGGAACACCGGGGAGCTGTTTTTT. It specifies CASSLPSGRNTGELFF.